These T cell receptor beta chains were read from a single sample in a study of T cell repertoires in cytomegalovirus infection. TCRdb re-called the reads with MiXCR, one entry per CDR3 protein. The sample yields just under 500,000 distinct CDR3 sequences, 25% to 35% seen once. These receptors lack a known antigen. The sample consisted of cultured PBMCs, taken from culture after CMV antigen stimulation. All receptors come from a human donor in good health (CMV status not recorded). Some clones in this sample may be carry-over from other donors' samples. Each CDR3 is given with its conserved first and last residue. The D gene is left open where the match is weak. Clone size is given for some rows only: seen once, a few or many times, or a class if the clone is expanded.

DNA: TGTGCCAGCAGAATCTTTGCGGGAGGCCCCCTTTCCACAGATACGCAGTATTTT
CDR3: CASRIFAGGPLSTDTQYF
size: once
J: TRBJ2-3
V: TRBV27
D: TRBD2

DNA: TGTGCCAGCAGGGATTTAAGCGGAAGACGCTCCTACGAGCAGTACTTC
CDR3: CASRDLSGRRSYEQYF
size: .
J: TRBJ2-7
V: TRBV2
D: .

DNA: TGTGCCAGCAGTTCATCTAGCGGACGCACAGATACGCAGTATTTT
CDR3: CASSSSSGRTDTQYF
size: few
J: TRBJ2-3
V: TRBV28
D: TRBD2

DNA: TGTGCCAGCAGCCGACTCGGAGGGCCAACCGGGGAGCTGTTTTTT
CDR3: CASSRLGGPTGELFF
size: many
J: TRBJ2-2
V: TRBV7-2
D: .

DNA: TGTGCCAGCAGTATCGACTCTGGGGCGGGAGGCGAGCAGTACTTC
CDR3: CASSIDSGAGGEQYF
size: .
J: TRBJ2-7
V: TRBV27
D: TRBD2

DNA: TGTGCCAGTAGTAAACCGGGACAGGGATCAGATACGCAGTATTTT
CDR3: CASSKPGQGSDTQYF
size: few
J: TRBJ2-3
V: TRBV19
D: TRBD1

DNA: TGCAGTGCCAGACCTGCGGGAGGCCCAGATACGCAGTATTTT
CDR3: CSARPAGGPDTQYF
size: few
J: TRBJ2-3
V: TRBV20-1
D: TRBD2

DNA: TGTGCCAGCAGCTCCCGGGAGCGCGAAGAGACCCAGTACTTC
CDR3: CASSSREREETQYF
size: .
J: TRBJ2-5
V: TRBV11-2
D: .

DNA: TGCGCCAGCAGTCAAAGAAGTAGGGTTAAGCAGTTAGATACGCAGTATTTT
CDR3: CASSQRSRVKQLDTQYF
size: few
J: TRBJ2-3
V: TRBV23-1
D: .

DNA: TGTGCCAGCAGCGACCGAGAAACCTACAATGAGCAGTTCTTC
CDR3: CASSDRETYNEQFF
size: once
J: TRBJ2-1
V: TRBV7-4
D: .

DNA: TGTGCCAGCAGTTTTCGCACCCCAAGTACAGATACGCAGTATTTT
CDR3: CASSFRTPSTDTQYF
size: .
J: TRBJ2-3
V: TRBV27
D: .

DNA: TGTGCCAGCAGTACCCCAACCCGGGGGGTAGCGGGAGGTCTACGCACCGGGGAGCTGTTTTTT
CDR3: CASSTPTRGVAGGLRTGELFF
size: .
J: TRBJ2-2
V: TRBV27
D: TRBD2

DNA: TGTGCCTGGAGTGTTAGTCCTGGGGGTGAGCAGTACTTC
CDR3: CAWSVSPGGEQYF
size: .
J: TRBJ2-7
V: TRBV30
D: .

DNA: TGTGCCAGTAGCCAATACCATCGTTATGGAAACACCATATATTTT
CDR3: CASSQYHRYGNTIYF
size: .
J: TRBJ1-3
V: TRBV19
D: .

DNA: TGCGCCAGCAGCGGCGGACAGGGGGGTGGTATAGTAGTCGATGAGCAGTTCTTC
CDR3: CASSGGQGGGIVVDEQFF
size: .
J: TRBJ2-1
V: TRBV5-1
D: TRBD1

DNA: TGTGCCAGCAGTTACTCGCGGCGTCCTAGCGGGCAGATGGTCAATGAGCAGTTCTTC
CDR3: CASSYSRRPSGQMVNEQFF
size: .
J: TRBJ2-1
V: TRBV6-5
D: TRBD2

DNA: TGTGCCAGCAGCCCGCGGGGCAGGGCCTCCAGTTCCGAGCAGTATTTT
CDR3: CASSPRGRASSSEQYF
size: many
J: TRBJ2-3
V: TRBV7-2
D: .

DNA: TGTGCCAGCAGCAATTCCCTCTTAGCGGGACTTTACAATGAGCAGTTCTTC
CDR3: CASSNSLLAGLYNEQFF
size: .
J: TRBJ2-1
V: TRBV6-2/TRBV6-3
D: TRBD2

DNA: TGTGCCAGCTCGGCCGGGACTGCGAGCTCTGGGGCCAACGTCCTGACTTTC
CDR3: CASSAGTASSGANVLTF
size: few
J: TRBJ2-6
V: TRBV18
D: .

DNA: TGTGCCAGTAGTATAGATCCGGACAGCGTAAAGACTAACTATGGCTACACCTTC
CDR3: CASSIDPDSVKTNYGYTF
size: few
J: TRBJ1-2
V: TRBV19
D: .

DNA: TGTGCCAGCAGTTTAATTCCAGGCCCGAACACTGAAGCTTTCTTT
CDR3: CASSLIPGPNTEAFF
size: few
J: TRBJ1-1
V: TRBV12-3/TRBV12-4
D: .

DNA: TGTGCCAGCATTTTTCAGAACACCGGGGAGCTGTTTTTT
CDR3: CASIFQNTGELFF
size: .
J: TRBJ2-2
V: TRBV6-2/TRBV6-3
D: .

DNA: TGCGCCAGCAGCCAATGGCAGAACACTGAAGCTTTCTTT
CDR3: CASSQWQNTEAFF
size: few
J: TRBJ1-1
V: TRBV4-3
D: .

DNA: TGTGCCAGCAGCCCCTCGGAGGCTGGGGACATTCAGTACTTC
CDR3: CASSPSEAGDIQYF
size: .
J: TRBJ2-4
V: TRBV7-8
D: .

DNA: TGTGCCAGCAGAGCAAGCGGGAGGGGTGATGAGCAGTTCTTC
CDR3: CASRASGRGDEQFF
size: few
J: TRBJ2-1
V: TRBV2
D: TRBD2

DNA: TGTGCCAGCAGTTTATCTTACGCTAACTATGGCTACACCTTC
CDR3: CASSLSYANYGYTF
size: few
J: TRBJ1-2
V: TRBV27
D: .

DNA: TGTGCCAGCAGCGCCGTCCGGGGAAGTACCGGGGAGCTGTTTTTT
CDR3: CASSAVRGSTGELFF
size: many
J: TRBJ2-2
V: TRBV7-2
D: .

DNA: TGTGCCAGCAGAGCGACTTGGAATGAGCAGTTCTTC
CDR3: CASRATWNEQFF
size: .
J: TRBJ2-1
V: TRBV6-2/TRBV6-3
D: .

DNA: TGTGCCAGCAGTTTAGTAGTGGCCGGGGAGCTGTTTTTT
CDR3: CASSLVVAGELFF
size: .
J: TRBJ2-2
V: TRBV12-3/TRBV12-4
D: .

DNA: TGTGCCAGCAGTTCACCGTGGACGGCTCTAGCCAAAAACATTCAGTACTTC
CDR3: CASSSPWTALAKNIQYF
size: few
J: TRBJ2-4
V: TRBV28
D: .

DNA: TGCAGTGCTAGAGAGCTGGCGAGCTCCTACGAGCAGTACTTC
CDR3: CSARELASSYEQYF
size: .
J: TRBJ2-7
V: TRBV20-1
D: .

DNA: TGTGCCAGCAGCTTGGATGCGGGGGGCACAGATACGCAGTATTTT
CDR3: CASSLDAGGTDTQYF
size: few
J: TRBJ2-3
V: TRBV7-9
D: TRBD2